This T cell receptor (beta chain) was documented in a study of monozygotic twins with inflammatory bowel disease. General observations from the study: No single strong signal or clonotype associated with IBD was supported. Discordant twins showed the same repertoire similarity as concordant twins, possibly from limited power.

TCRdb reworked the 5' RACE reads into one entry per CDR3 protein, no DNA. The sample totals nearly 45,000 distinct CDR3 sequences. CDR1 and CDR2 (germline): MDHEN, SYDVKM. CDR3 size: 13 residues. In regard to this clonotype: Its antigen is as yet unknown.

Total RNA was isolated from whole blood without T cell sorting. The rearrangement links TRBV28 to TRBJ2-7. This sequence originates from a human donor with ulcerative colitis or Crohn's disease, or a healthy co-twin of an affected twin (not recorded which). The sample was blood. CDR3: CASSLPRNYEQYF.